This T cell receptor (beta chain) was recovered during a study of preoperative IRX-2 immunotherapy in early breast cancer. The protocol was immunoSEQ multiplex PCR, while the TCRdb copy is restricted to in-frame clones and leaves out a portion. The top ten clones hold around 2% of a sample with about 98,000 clones, 75% to 90% of them seen once. Treatment given: preoperative locoregional IRX-2 cytokine immunotherapy. Samples came from a phase Ib trial of preoperative locoregional IRX-2 cytokine immunotherapy. This CDR3 is 15 amino acids long. Looked up from germline, CDR1 is MDHEN and CDR2 is SYDVKM. V was clipped by 5 bases and J by 3 bases, with 13 bases between them.

The sequencing here drew on tumor tissue, taken after IRX-2 immunotherapy. The V gene is TRBV28, the J gene TRBJ2-2, with a possible D match to TRBD2 (5 bases). The TCR originated in a human donor with breast cancer. The CDR3 coding sequence is TGTGCCAGCAGTCTAGCAGGCCTAGACACCGGGGAGCTGTTTTTT. This gives the protein CASSLAGLDTGELFF.